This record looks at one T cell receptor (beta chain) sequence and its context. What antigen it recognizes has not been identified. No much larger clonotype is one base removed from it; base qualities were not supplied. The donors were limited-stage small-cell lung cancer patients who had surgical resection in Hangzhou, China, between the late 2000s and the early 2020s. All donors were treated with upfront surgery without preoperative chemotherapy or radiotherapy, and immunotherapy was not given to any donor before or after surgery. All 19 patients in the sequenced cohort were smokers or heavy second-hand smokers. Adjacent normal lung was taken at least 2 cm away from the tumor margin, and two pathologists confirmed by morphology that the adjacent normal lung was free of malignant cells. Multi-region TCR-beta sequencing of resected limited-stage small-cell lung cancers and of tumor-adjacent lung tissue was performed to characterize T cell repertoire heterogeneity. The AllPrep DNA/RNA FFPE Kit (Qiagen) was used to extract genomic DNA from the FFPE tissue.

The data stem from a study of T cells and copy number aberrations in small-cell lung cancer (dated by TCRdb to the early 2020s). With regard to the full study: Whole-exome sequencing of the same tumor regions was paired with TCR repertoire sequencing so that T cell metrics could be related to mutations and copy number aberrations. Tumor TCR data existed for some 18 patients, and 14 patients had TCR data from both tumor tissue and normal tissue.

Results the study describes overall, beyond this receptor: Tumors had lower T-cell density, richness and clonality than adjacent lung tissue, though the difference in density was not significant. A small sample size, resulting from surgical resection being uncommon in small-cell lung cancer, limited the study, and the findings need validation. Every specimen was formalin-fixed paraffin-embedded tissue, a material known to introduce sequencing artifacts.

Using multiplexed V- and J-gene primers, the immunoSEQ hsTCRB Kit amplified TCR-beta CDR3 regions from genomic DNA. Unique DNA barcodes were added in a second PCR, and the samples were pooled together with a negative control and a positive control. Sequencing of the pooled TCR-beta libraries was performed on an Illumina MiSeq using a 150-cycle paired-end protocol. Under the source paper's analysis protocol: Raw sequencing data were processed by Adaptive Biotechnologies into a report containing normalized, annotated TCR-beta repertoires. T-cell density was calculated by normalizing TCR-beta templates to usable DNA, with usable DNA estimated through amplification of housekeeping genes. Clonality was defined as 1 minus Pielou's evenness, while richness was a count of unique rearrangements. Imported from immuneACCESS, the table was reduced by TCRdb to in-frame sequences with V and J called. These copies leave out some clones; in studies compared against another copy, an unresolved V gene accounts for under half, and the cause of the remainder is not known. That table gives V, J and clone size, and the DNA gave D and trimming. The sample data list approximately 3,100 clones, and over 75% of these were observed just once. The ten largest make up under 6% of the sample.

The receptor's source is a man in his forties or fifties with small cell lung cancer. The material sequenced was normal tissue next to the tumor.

The CDR3 has the sequence CASSAPGQGETQYF. The nucleotide sequence is given as TGTGCCAGCAGCGCACCGGGACAGGGGGAGACCCAGTACTTC. The sequence is built from TRBV11-2 and TRBJ2-5; TRBD1 aligns with 10 central bases. Per the germline V gene, SGHAT is the CDR1 and FQNNGV is the CDR2. V ends up 5 bases short and J 5 bases short, with an unmatched junction base count of 5. There are 14 amino acids in the CDR3, from cysteine to phenylalanine inclusive. Only CDR3 DNA remains: 42 bases, in frame from the first base.